This paragraph reports one TCR beta chain. Its antigen remains unknown. The V gene lost 1 base and the J gene lost 4 bases, with 11 bases spanning the gap. Germline V gives CDR1 SGHAT, CDR2 FQDESV (reference sequence). The CDR3 has 14 amino acids. The unexposed donors gave CD4+ T cells in about 2011-2019, prior to COVID-19. CD4+ T cells were isolated from the cells after 10 days of culture. Testing used SARS-CoV-2 S/N and four cold-coronavirus spikes on unexposed-donor CD4+ T cells, cells permitting. This record comes from a study of CD4 T cells in relation to SARS-CoV-2 and coronaviruses. This table comes from immunoSEQ multiplex PCR, and its TCRdb copy is limited to in-frame clones, with some not included. The repertoire has around 20,000 clones, approximately 80% of them found once; the top ten carry roughly a fifth.

This TCR was sampled from a human donor in good health. The source material was CD4+ T cells from PBMCs, cultured in vitro. This chain links TRBV11-1 with TRBJ2-7; D is unclear. CDR3 nucleotide sequence: TGTGCCAGCAGCTTAGGGGGTCCTGCGTACGAGCAGTACTTC. Its translation is CASSLGGPAYEQYF. Using reference TRBV11-1 and TRBJ2-7 for the parts outside the CDR3, the full variable domain is EAEVAQSPRYKITEKSQAVAFWCDPISGHATLYWYRQILGQGPELLVQFQDESVVDDSQLPKDRFSAERLKGVDSTLKIQPAELGDSAMYLCASSLGGPAYEQYFGPGTRLTVT.